Here is one T cell receptor (beta chain) with its context. What it recognizes is unknown. This sample is drawn from a study of T cell repertoires in cytomegalovirus infection. Study findings and constraints: The study found HLA-C-restricted CMV-specific TCR beta clonotypes dominating the ex vivo response.

MiXCR was run by TCRdb on the reads, yielding one entry per CDR3 protein. The repertoire holds approximately 490,000 distinct CDR3 sequences, with 10% to 12% as singletons. V shed 5 bases and J 7 bases; nucleotides not matched to a gene: 16. CDR3 length equals 16 residues. Germline V gives CDR1 DFQATT, CDR2 SNEGSKA (reference sequence). Sequencing was done on a sample of PBMCs. This chain connects TRBV20-1 to TRBJ2-1; 8 nucleotides agree with TRBD1. This clonotype was obtained from a human donor in good health (CMV status not recorded). Some clones in this sample may be carry-over from other donors' samples. The CDR3 DNA sequence: TGCAGTGCTCCAGGGGGATCAGCGGACAGGGTGAATGAGCAGTTCTTC. Translation: CSAPGGSADRVNEQFF.